The sequence of this T cell receptor beta chain was determined in a study of cytomegalovirus exposure and HLA in healthy donors. Study-wide results and caveats: High specificity and sensitivity for cytomegalovirus status were reported for the classifier. Confirmation in vitro established that a few CMV-associated chains were specific for CMV antigens. The listing of 150 or so TCR beta chains classed them as cytomegalovirus-associated.

Germline loops: CDR1 LGHNA, CDR2 YNFKEQ. The CDR3 extends over 15 amino acids. Between the trimmed V and J ends, which lost 3 bases and 5 bases, there was a span of 16 bases. Worth noting for this clone: The antigen is unknown.

Clones were sequenced by immunoSEQ multiplex PCR, and TCRdb holds only the in-frame ones, with some missing. The sample contains 150,000 to 200,000 clones, 84% of which appear only once. Sample: PBMCs. The TCR originated in a man aged 18 to 29 in good health and CMV-seropositive. This sequence joins TRBV4-2 and TRBJ2-5, with D possibly matching TRBD2 (5 bases). The CDR3 DNA follows: TGTGCCAGCAGCCAGGAAGCGGACGCGAGGGAGACCCAGTACTTC. Its translation: CASSQEADARETQYF.